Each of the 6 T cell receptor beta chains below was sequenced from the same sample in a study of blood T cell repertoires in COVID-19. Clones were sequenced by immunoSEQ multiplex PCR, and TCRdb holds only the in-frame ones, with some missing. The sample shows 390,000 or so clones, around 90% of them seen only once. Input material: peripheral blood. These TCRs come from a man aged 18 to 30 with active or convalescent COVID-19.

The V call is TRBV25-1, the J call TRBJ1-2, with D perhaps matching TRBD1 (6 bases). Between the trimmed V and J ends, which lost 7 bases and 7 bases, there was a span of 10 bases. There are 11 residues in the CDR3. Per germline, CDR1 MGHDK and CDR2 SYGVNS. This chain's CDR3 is CASNRAGGYTF. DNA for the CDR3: TGTGCCAGCAACAGGGCTGGTGGCTACACCTTC.

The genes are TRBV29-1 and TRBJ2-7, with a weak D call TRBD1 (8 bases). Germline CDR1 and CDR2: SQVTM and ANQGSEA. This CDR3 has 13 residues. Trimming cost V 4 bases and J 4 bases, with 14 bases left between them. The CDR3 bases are TGCAGCGTTGCTGGACAGGGACTATACGAGCAGTACTTC. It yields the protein CSVAGQGLYEQYF.

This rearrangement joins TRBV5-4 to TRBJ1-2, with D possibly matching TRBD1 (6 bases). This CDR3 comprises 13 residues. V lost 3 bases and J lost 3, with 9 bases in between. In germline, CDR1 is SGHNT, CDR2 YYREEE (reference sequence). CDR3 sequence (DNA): TGTGCCAGCAGCTGGGCAGGGGACTATGGCTACACCTTC. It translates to CASSWAGDYGYTF.

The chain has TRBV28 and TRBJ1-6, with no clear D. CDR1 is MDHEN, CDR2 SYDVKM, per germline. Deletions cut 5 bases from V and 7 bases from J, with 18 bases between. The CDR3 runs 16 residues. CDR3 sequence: CASSTRTEYYNSPLHF. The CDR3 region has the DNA TGTGCCAGCAGTACAAGGACTGAGTATTACAATTCACCCCTCCACTTT.

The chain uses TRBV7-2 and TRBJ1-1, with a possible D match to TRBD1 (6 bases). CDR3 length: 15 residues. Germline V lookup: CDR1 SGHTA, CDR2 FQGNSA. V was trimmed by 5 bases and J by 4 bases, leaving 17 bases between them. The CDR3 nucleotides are TGTGCCAGCAGCCTTGACAGGATACAGGGCACTGAAGCTTTCTTT. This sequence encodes CASSLDRIQGTEAFF.

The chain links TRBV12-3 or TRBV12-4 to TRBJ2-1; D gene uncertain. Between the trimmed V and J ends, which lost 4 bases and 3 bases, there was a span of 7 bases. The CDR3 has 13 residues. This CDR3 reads CASSSDNYNEQFF. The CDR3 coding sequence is TGTGCCAGCAGTTCCGACAACTACAATGAGCAGTTCTTC.